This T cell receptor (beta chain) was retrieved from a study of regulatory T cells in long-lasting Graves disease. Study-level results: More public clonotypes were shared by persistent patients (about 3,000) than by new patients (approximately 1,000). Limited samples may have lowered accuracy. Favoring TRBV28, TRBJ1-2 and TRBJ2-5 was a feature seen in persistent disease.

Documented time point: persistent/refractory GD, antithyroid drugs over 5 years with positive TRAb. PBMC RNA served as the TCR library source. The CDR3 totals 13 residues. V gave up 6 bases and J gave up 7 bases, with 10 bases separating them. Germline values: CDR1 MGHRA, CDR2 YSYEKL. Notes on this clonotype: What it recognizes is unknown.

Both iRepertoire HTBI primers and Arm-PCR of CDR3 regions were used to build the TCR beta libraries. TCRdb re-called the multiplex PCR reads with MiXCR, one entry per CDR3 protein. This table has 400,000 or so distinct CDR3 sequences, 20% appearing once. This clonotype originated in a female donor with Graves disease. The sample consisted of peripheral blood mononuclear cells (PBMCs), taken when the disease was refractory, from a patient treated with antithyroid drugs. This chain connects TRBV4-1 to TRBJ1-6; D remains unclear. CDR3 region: CASRGWENSPLHF. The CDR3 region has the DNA TGCGCCAGCAGGGGCTGGGAGAATTCACCCCTCCACTTT.